This T cell receptor (beta chain) was sequenced for a study of blood T cell repertoires in COVID-19 (dated by TCRdb to 2019 to 2021). For context, the study as a whole: Samples covering the acute and convalescent phases of COVID-19 were provided by collaborators in the United States, Italy and Spain. The prospective study material was composed of cDNA or gDNA derived from T cells, B-cell-depleted T cells, or PBMCs. The dataset comprised deeply sampled blood TCRbeta repertoires from subjects exposed to, actively infected with, or recovered from COVID-19. The repertoires were made available in a free public database intended to serve as a resource for research on the immune response to SARS-CoV-2. The samples were drawn from the first 160 participants of the ongoing ImmuneRACE study and from over a thousand subjects provided by 6 global collaborators. Nearly every sample came with metadata listing a de-identified subject ID, COVID-19 status, age in years and sex. Where available, HLA class I and class II types were taken from metadata supplied by the sample provider and were not determined by assay-based typing. The paper as a whole reports these results and caveats: How much clinical and demographic metadata was included differed by source and by participant, and the metadata was provided uncurated.

Per the germline V gene, LGHNA is the CDR1 and YNFKEQ is the CDR2. Clipping removes 4 bases from V and 2 bases from J, with 9 as the unmatched junction base count. From cysteine to phenylalanine, the CDR3 is 16 amino acids long. Only the CDR3 portion is preserved as DNA: 48 bases, with reading frame beginning at the first base. Another Seattle source contributed samples from volunteer blood donors who had recovered from COVID-19. Whole blood was collected in K2EDTA tubes by collaborating institutions according to the institutions' own protocols. For TCRbeta analysis, collaborators shipped samples as frozen whole blood, isolated PBMCs, or DNA extracted from either of those sample types. TCRbeta CDR3 regions were amplified from genomic DNA by means of the immunoSEQ Assay, a bias-controlled multiplex PCR. In the paper's pipeline: The number of nucleated cells in each sample was estimated from the amplification of reference gene primers within the assay. Sequence reads were collapsed and filtered to measure the absolute abundance of every unique TCRbeta CDR3 rearrangement. For each sample, productive Simpson clonality was calculated by taking the square root of Simpson's diversity index across productive rearrangements. Entries here come from immuneACCESS through TCRdb and include only in-frame sequences with V and J called. Some clones fail to appear in such tables; in the studies checked, an unresolved V gene covers under half of the shortfall, and the cause of the remainder is unknown. For V, J and clone size, that table is used; D and trimming come from the DNA. The sample records some 200,000 clones, approximately 84% of which are singletons. Together, the top ten hold roughly 3% of the sample.

Regarding this clone: The target of this receptor is not known. No much larger clone is present one base from it, and per-base qualities are unavailable.

Material for sequencing was peripheral blood. The chain employs TRBV4-2 and TRBJ1-1; 8 middle bases align to TRBD1. This TCR was sampled from a woman aged 25 to 45 who had recovered from COVID-19. In nucleotide form, the sequence is TGTGCCAGCAGCCCTCCGGGACAGGCAACCAACACTGAAGCTTTCTTT. Its amino acids are CASSPPGQATNTEAFF.